This is a list of T cell receptor beta chains from one sample in a study of identifying expanded T cells in peripheral blood. Assay used: immunoSEQ multiplex PCR; TCRdb lists only in-frame clones, some missing. The data show approximately 59,000 clones, with roughly 89% seen just once and roughly 3.5% held by the top ten. Sequencing input: blood. These receptors were collected from a person aged 18-70 years in good health. Both conserved end residues are part of each CDR3. A D gene is named only where the DNA matches it firmly. The size of a clone is reported for some rows only, either as once, few or many, or as a class for expanded clones.

cdr3_aa: CAISTPTGPQETQYF; cdr3_length: 15; j_call: TRBJ2-5; clone_size: once; d_call: NA; v_call: TRBV10-3
cdr3_aa: CASRQDRGSGGYTF; cdr3_length: 14; j_call: TRBJ1-2; clone_size: NA; d_call: TRBD1; v_call: TRBV2
cdr3_aa: CASSDSGRRGGYEQYF; cdr3_length: 16; j_call: TRBJ2-7; clone_size: once; d_call: NA; v_call: TRBV2
cdr3_aa: CASSGDSQPQHF; cdr3_length: 12; j_call: TRBJ1-5; clone_size: few; d_call: NA; v_call: TRBV6-1
cdr3_aa: CAISPGGTEAFF; cdr3_length: 12; j_call: TRBJ1-1; clone_size: NA; d_call: NA; v_call: TRBV10-3
cdr3_aa: CASSPGLGTEAFF; cdr3_length: 13; j_call: TRBJ1-1; clone_size: NA; d_call: NA; v_call: TRBV5-1
cdr3_aa: CATRQGSTEAFF; cdr3_length: 12; j_call: TRBJ1-1; clone_size: NA; d_call: TRBD1; v_call: TRBV10-3
cdr3_aa: CASSPGARIEKLFF; cdr3_length: 14; j_call: TRBJ1-4; clone_size: NA; d_call: NA; v_call: TRBV7-8
cdr3_aa: CASSHSVGTGANLYGYTF; cdr3_length: 18; j_call: TRBJ1-2; clone_size: NA; d_call: TRBD1; v_call: TRBV18
cdr3_aa: CASTWGVREYEQYF; cdr3_length: 14; j_call: TRBJ2-7; clone_size: NA; d_call: NA; v_call: TRBV6-1
cdr3_aa: CASSRGQGDFIGEKLFF; cdr3_length: 17; j_call: TRBJ1-4; clone_size: NA; d_call: TRBD1; v_call: TRBV7-2
cdr3_aa: CASSYSHTDTQYF; cdr3_length: 13; j_call: TRBJ2-3; clone_size: NA; d_call: NA; v_call: TRBV6-5
cdr3_aa: CASSPESYEQYF; cdr3_length: 12; j_call: TRBJ2-7; clone_size: NA; d_call: NA; v_call: TRBV18
cdr3_aa: CAWSVLSEGPEAFF; cdr3_length: 14; j_call: TRBJ1-1; clone_size: NA; d_call: NA; v_call: TRBV30
cdr3_aa: CASSPTPTGQGVPYEAFF; cdr3_length: 18; j_call: TRBJ1-1; clone_size: NA; d_call: TRBD1; v_call: TRBV5-1